This T cell receptor (beta chain) is drawn from a study of OX40 agonist ivuxolimab in advanced cancers. Looking at the study overall: A mean age of around 60 years, range about 23 to 80, was recorded, and more than 80% were male.

Study results and limitations: Clones of CD4+ and CD8+ blood T cells grew by week 6 at doses of 0.1 to 3.0 mg/kg.

Assay used: immunoSEQ multiplex PCR; TCRdb lists only in-frame clones, some missing. The profile shows about 100,000 clones, less than 95% of them singletons. In the case of this clone: The target antigen is unknown.

The receptor's source is an adult with an advanced solid tumor such as melanoma, head and neck, liver or kidney cancer. Sequenced material: CD4+ or CD8+ T cells sorted from blood, taken in a trial of the OX40 agonist ivuxolimab.

CDR3 protein: CASSQDSGYGNQPQHF. The CDR3 nucleotides are TGTGCCAGCAGCCAAGATTCCGGATATGGCAATCAGCCCCAGCATTTT. The J gene is TRBJ1-5, the V gene TRBV4-2; D uncertain. Germline V gives CDR1 LGHNA, CDR2 YNFKEQ. The ends were cut back, 0 bases at V and 2 bases at J, with 11 bases in the middle. This CDR3 is 16 amino acids long.